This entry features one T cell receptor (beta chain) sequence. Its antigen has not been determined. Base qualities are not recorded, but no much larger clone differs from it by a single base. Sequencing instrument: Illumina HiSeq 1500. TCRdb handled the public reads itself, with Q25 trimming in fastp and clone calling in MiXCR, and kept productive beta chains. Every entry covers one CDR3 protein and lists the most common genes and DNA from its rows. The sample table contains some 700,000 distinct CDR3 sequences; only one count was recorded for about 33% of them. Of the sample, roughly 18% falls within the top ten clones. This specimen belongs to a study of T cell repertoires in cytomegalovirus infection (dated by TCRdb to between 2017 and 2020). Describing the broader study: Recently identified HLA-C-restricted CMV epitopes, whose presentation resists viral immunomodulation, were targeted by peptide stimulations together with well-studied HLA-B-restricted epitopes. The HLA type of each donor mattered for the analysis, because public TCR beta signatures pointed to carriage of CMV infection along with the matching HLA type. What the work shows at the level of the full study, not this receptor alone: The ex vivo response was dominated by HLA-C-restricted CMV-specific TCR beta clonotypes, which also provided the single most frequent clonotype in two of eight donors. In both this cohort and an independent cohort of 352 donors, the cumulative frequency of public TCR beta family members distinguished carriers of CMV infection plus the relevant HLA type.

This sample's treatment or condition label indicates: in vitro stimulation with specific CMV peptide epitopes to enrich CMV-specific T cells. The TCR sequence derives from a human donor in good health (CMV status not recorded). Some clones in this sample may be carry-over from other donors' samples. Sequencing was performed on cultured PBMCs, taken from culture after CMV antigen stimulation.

The CDR3 loop reads CASSLVSRPSYNSPLHF. The DNA reads TGTGCCAGCAGCTTAGTGTCCAGGCCCTCCTATAATTCACCCCTCCACTTT. Here the chain combines TRBV7-2 and TRBJ1-6; no D gene is confidently identified. The germline ends are 10 bases apart after V is trimmed by 1 base and J by 0 bases. The CDR3, cysteine through phenylalanine, is 17 amino acids long. Here the CDR3 DNA is all that survives: 51 bases in frame from base 1. According to the germline V gene, CDR1 reads SGHTA and CDR2 reads FQGNSA.